One sample yielded the 5 T cell receptor beta chains listed below, sequenced in a study of vaccination and CD4 T cells after COVID-19. No antigen has been identified for these receptors. Documented treatment: roughly 11-day PBMC culture with coronavirus spike peptide pools or control peptides (ViraFEST assay). The Oncomine TCR Beta short-read assay was applied to DNA of cultured CD4+ T cells. A single record per CDR3 protein comes from TCRdb applying MiXCR to the PCR reads. This repertoire shows around 19,000 distinct CDR3 sequences, 40% to 65% found once; its top ten account for under 20%. Specimen: CD4+ T cells from blood, cultured in vitro, collected before SARS-CoV-2 vaccination. These receptors originate from a human donor who had recovered from COVID-19.

The chain uses TRBV10-2 and TRBJ1-2; weak D call: TRBD1 (5 bases). Trimming stripped 5 bases from V and 3 bases from J, with 19 bases between. CDR1 is WSHSY and CDR2 is SAAADI in the germline V gene. CDR3 size: 16 residues. The CDR3 DNA reads TGCGCCAGCAGTTCGGGGACCCGCAGGTCGTACTATGGCTACACCTTC. Its protein product is CASSSGTRRSYYGYTF.

J is TRBJ2-4 and V is TRBV7-9; D uncertain. V lost 5 bases and J 5 bases, leaving 7 bases between the germline ends. The CDR3 length is 12 residues. CDR1 and CDR2 (germline): SEHNR, FQNEAQ (reference sequence). The CDR3 DNA follows: TGTGCCAGCAGCAAAGCTGAAAACATTCAGTACTTC. Protein sequence: CASSKAENIQYF.

The chain links TRBV6-1 to TRBJ1-1; D is unclear. The CDR3 length is 13 residues. From germline, CDR1 is MNHNS and CDR2 SASEGT. V dropped 1 base and J dropped 2 bases, with 5 bases sitting between them. The CDR3, as DNA: TGTGCCAGCAGTGAAGGACATAACACTGAAGCTTTCTTT. Translation: CASSEGHNTEAFF.

The chain is built from TRBV24-1 and TRBJ2-1, with 10 bases aligning to TRBD1. This CDR3 is built from 16 residues. The V gene end was trimmed by 4 bases and the J gene end by 8 bases; junction bases not matched to a gene: 10. Germline CDR1 and CDR2: KGHDR and SFDVKD. CDR3 protein: CATSDNRQGALDEQFF. In nucleotides, the CDR3 is TGTGCCACCAGTGACAACCGACAGGGGGCGTTGGATGAGCAGTTCTTC.

This clonotype appeared a few times. The V gene is TRBV6-2 or TRBV6-3, the J gene TRBJ2-1; 9 bases agree with TRBD2. This CDR3 is 12 amino acids long. J gave up 15 bases and V 8 bases, and 11 bases lay outside the gene matches. Germline loops: CDR1 MNHEY, CDR2 SVGEGT. The CDR3 region is CASGLPGLATFF. Written as DNA, the CDR3 is TGTGCCAGCGGCCTACCGGGACTAGCCACGTTCTTC.